The 5 T cell receptor beta chains below were found in one sample sequenced in a study of blood T cell repertoires in COVID-19. Produced via immunoSEQ multiplex PCR; TCRdb's table is partial and in-frame only. The sample yields about 300,000 clones, over 75% seen once. The sample taken for sequencing was PBMCs or T cells enriched from blood (not recorded which). The receptors originated from a woman younger than 45 who had recovered from COVID-19.

The chain is built from TRBV6-4 and TRBJ1-2; D is unclear. Germline V lookup: CDR1 MRHNA, CDR2 SNTAGT. There are 16 residues in the CDR3. The V and J ends lost 5 bases and 4 bases respectively, with 20 bases between them. As DNA, the CDR3 is TGTGCCAGCAGTATTGATTCTACCGGGAGTGCCTATGGCTACACCTTC. It translates to CASSIDSTGSAYGYTF.

The CDR3 nucleotides are TGTGCCAGCAGGGACAACTACGAGCAGTACTTC. Translated, it gives CASRDNYEQYF. The chain recombines TRBV28 with TRBJ2-7; weak D call: TRBD1 (5 bases). This CDR3 contains 11 residues. Germline loops: CDR1 MDHEN, CDR2 SYDVKM. V dropped 6 bases and J dropped 3 bases, with 6 bases sitting between them.

The CDR3 bases are TGTGCCAGCAGCCGCTCAGTGATGGTTGGGGGGAGGACAGATACGCAGTATTTT. Its translation: CASSRSVMVGGRTDTQYF. This sequence joins TRBV5-4 and TRBJ2-3; weak D call: TRBD2 (6 bases). Trimming removed 4 bases at V and 3 bases at J, with 24 bases between. Germline assignment: CDR1 SGHNT and CDR2 YYREEE (reference sequence). This CDR3 region has 18 residues.

The V gene is TRBV6-2 or TRBV6-3, the J gene TRBJ1-2; D is unclear. V dropped 5 bases and J dropped 3 bases, with 19 bases sitting between them. The CDR3 is made up of 16 amino acids. Looked up from germline, CDR1 is MNHEY and CDR2 is SVGEGT. CDR3 coding DNA: TGTGCCAGCAGTGCGCACCACGGGGAGGGCTACTATGGCTACACCTTC. This codes for CASSAHHGEGYYGYTF.

In its sample, this clone was seen once. The chain combines TRBV5-4 with TRBJ2-5, with 8 bases lining up with TRBD2. Trimming took 3 bases from V and 5 from J; bases not matched to a gene: 9. The V gene's germline CDR1 is SGHNT and CDR2 YYREEE (reference sequence). The CDR3 runs to 15 residues. CDR3 residues: CASSSLGAGDETQYF. The CDR3 coding sequence is TGTGCCAGCAGCTCCCTGGGAGCGGGAGACGAGACCCAGTACTTC.